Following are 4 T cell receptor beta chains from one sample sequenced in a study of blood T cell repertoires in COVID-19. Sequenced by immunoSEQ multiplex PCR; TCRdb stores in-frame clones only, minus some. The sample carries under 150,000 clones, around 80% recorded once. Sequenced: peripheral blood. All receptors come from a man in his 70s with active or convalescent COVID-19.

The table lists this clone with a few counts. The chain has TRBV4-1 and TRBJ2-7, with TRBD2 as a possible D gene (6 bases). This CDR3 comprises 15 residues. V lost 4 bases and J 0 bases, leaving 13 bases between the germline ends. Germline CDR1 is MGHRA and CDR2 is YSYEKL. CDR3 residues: CASSPYSGSSYEQYF. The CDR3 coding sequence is TGCGCCAGCAGCCCCTATAGCGGTAGCTCCTACGAGCAGTACTTC.

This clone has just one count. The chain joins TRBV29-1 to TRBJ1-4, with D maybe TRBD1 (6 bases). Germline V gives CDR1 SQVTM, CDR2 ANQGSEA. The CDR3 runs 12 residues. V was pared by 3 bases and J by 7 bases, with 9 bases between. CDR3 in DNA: TGCAGCGTTGAGGACAGTAGTGAAAAACTGTTTTTT. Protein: CSVEDSSEKLFF.

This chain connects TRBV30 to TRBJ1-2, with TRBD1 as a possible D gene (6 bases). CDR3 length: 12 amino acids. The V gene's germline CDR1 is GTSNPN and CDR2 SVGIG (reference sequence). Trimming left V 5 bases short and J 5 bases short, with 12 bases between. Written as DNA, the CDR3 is TGTGCCTGGGGGGCGGACAGTTATGGCTACACCTTC. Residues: CAWGADSYGYTF. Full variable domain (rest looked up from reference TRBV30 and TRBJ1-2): SQTIHQWPATLVQPVGSPLSLECTVEGTSNPNLYWYRQAAGRGLQLLFYSVGIGQISSEVPQNLSASRPQDRQFILSSKKLLLSDSGFYLCAWGADSYGYTFGSGTRLTVV.

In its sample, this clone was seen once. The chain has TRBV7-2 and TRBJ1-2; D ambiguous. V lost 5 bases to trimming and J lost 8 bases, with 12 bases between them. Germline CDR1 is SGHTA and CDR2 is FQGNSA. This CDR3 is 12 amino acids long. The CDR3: CASSSQWHGYTF. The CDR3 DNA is TGTGCCAGCAGCAGTCAATGGCACGGCTACACCTTC.